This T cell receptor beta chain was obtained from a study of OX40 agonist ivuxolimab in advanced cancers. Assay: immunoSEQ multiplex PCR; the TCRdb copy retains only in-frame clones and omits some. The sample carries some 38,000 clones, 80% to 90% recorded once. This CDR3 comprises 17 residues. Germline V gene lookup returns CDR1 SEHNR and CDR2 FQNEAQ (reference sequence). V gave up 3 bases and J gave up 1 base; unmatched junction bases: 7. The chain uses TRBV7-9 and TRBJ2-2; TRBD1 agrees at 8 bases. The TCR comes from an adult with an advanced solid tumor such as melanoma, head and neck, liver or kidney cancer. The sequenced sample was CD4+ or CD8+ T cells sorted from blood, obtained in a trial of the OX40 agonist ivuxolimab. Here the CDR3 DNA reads TGTGCCAGCAGCTTCCCCCCCGGGACAGGGAACACCGGGGAGCTGTTTTTT. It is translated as CASSFPPGTGNTGELFF.